These 5 T cell receptor beta chains came from one sample sequenced in a study of T cells in Graves' hyperthyroidism and ophthalmopathy. Authors of the study amplified TCR beta CDR3 regions from RNA transcripts. The TCR CDR3 was amplified in a first-round RT-PCR using the HTBI primer set. TCRdb re-analysed the multiplex PCR reads in MiXCR, keeping a single row per CDR3 protein. The table shows approximately 690,000 distinct CDR3 sequences, with roughly 20% occurring only once. Sequencing was done on a sample of blood. The receptors here all came from a young man with Graves' ophthalmopathy.

This clonotype was picked up a small number of times. The chain carries TRBV7-2 and TRBJ1-3; D is undetermined. V was cut by 3 bases and J by 7 bases, with 16 bases left in between. The CDR3 length is 15 residues. Germline V gene sequence: CDR1 SGHTA, CDR2 FQGNSA. The chain's CDR3 is CASSFRLDVSNTIYF. CDR3 bases: TGTGCCAGCAGCTTCCGGCTCGACGTTTCGAACACCATATATTTT. Full variable domain (rest looked up from reference TRBV7-2 and TRBJ1-3): GAGVSQSPSNKVTEKGKDVELRCDPISGHTALYWYRQSLGQGLEFLIYFQGNSAPDKSGLPSDRFSAERTGGSVSTLTIQRTQQEDSAVYLCASSFRLDVSNTIYFGEGSWLTVV.

This clonotype was seen a few times. The rearrangement uses TRBV5-5 and TRBJ2-2, with 8 bases matching TRBD1. This CDR3 spans 17 amino acids. Germline lookup yields CDR1 SGHKS and CDR2 YYEKEE (reference sequence). Unmatched junction bases numbered 9, after V lost 4 bases and J lost 1 base. The CDR3 region has the DNA TGTGCCAGCAGCGTATCCCCGGGACAGGTGAACACCGGGGAGCTGTTTTTT. Translation: CASSVSPGQVNTGELFF.

A word on this clonotype: A much more abundant neighbour one base away suggests this may be a read error. The gene calls are TRBV7-3 and TRBJ2-1; 10 bases are shared with TRBD2. The germline gives CDR1 SGHTA, CDR2 FQGTGA. The length of the CDR3 is 15 residues. CDR3 nucleotide sequence: TGTGCCTGCAGCTTAACTAGCGGGATGTACAATGAGCAGTTCTTC. Residues: CACSLTSGMYNEQFF.

The J gene is TRBJ2-1, the V gene TRBV20-1; 7 positions agree with TRBD2. Germline CDR1 and CDR2: DFQATT and SNEGSKA (reference sequence). This CDR3 spans 14 amino acids. V lost 5 bases, J lost 3 bases, and 7 bases stayed unmatched. The DNA of the CDR3 is TGCAGTGCTCACGAACTAGCGAGCTACAATGAGCAGTTCTTC. Residues: CSAHELASYNEQFF.

This clonotype was seen many times. The chain carries TRBV28 and TRBJ2-2; 7 nucleotides line up with TRBD1. CDR1 is MDHEN, CDR2 SYDVKM, per germline. The V and J ends lost 8 bases and 1 base, in that order; junction bases with no gene match: 4. This CDR3 spans 14 amino acids. CDR3 DNA sequence: TGTGCCAGCCAGACAGGGCAGAACACCGGGGAGCTGTTTTTT. Protein sequence: CASQTGQNTGELFF.